These 26 T cell receptor beta chains were all obtained from the same sample, sequenced in a study of T cell responses to AZD1222 COVID-19 vaccine. Libraries were prepared by immunoSEQ multiplex PCR; TCRdb keeps only in-frame clonotypes and omits some of them. This table holds 90,000 to 150,000 clones, about 88% found once. Specimen: peripheral blood, collected 28 days after the second AZD1222 dose. All receptors derive from an adult who received the AZD1222 COVID-19 vaccine.

This clone is a singleton in its sample. CDR3 amino acids: CASSLGPGQGTSGSYNEQFF. CDR3 sequence (DNA): TGTGCCAGCAGCTTAGGGCCGGGACAGGGTACTTCCGGCTCCTACAATGAGCAGTTCTTC. The chain combines TRBV7-6 with TRBJ2-1; 9 bases agree with TRBD1. The CDR3 has 20 amino acids. From germline, CDR1 is SGHVS and CDR2 FNYEAQ. Trimming cost V 1 base and J 0 bases; bases outside gene matches: 13. The full variable domain, in which reference TRBV7-6 and TRBJ2-1 provide the parts outside the CDR3, is GAGVSQSPRYKVTKRGQDVALRCDPISGHVSLYWYRQALGQGPEFLTYFNYEAQQDKSGLPNDRFSAERPEGSISTLTIQRTEQRDSAMYRCASSLGPGQGTSGSYNEQFFGPGTRLTVL.

This sequence joins TRBV3-1 (or the pseudogene TRBV3-2) and TRBJ2-7; 9 bases line up with TRBD2. The CDR3 length is 17 residues. J gave up 8 bases and V 1 base, and 15 bases lay outside the gene matches. Germline V gives CDR1 LGHDT, CDR2 YNNKEL (reference sequence). The CDR3 region is CASSQVKAGGTPTQQYF. CDR3 coding DNA: TGTGCCAGCAGCCAAGTTAAAGCGGGGGGCACTCCTACGCAGCAGTACTTC.

The chain couples TRBV5-4 to TRBJ1-1; unclear D gene. The CDR3 runs to 14 residues. CDR1 is SGHNT and CDR2 is YYREEE in the germline V gene (reference sequence). The V gene lost 5 bases and the J gene lost 5 bases, with 16 bases spanning the gap. DNA of the CDR3: TGTGCCAGCAGGCCCAGCGGCCGGGGAACTGAAGCTTTCTTT. As protein: CASRPSGRGTEAFF.

V usage is TRBV7-2 and J usage is TRBJ1-1, with D tentatively TRBD1 (6 bases). The ends were cut back, 2 bases at V and 0 bases at J, with 7 bases in the middle. CDR3 length: 14 amino acids. The V gene's germline CDR1 is SGHTA and CDR2 FQGNSA. CDR3 DNA: TGTGCCAGCAGCTTACAGGGGTTGAACACTGAAGCTTTCTTT. Translated: CASSLQGLNTEAFF.

The sample holds one count of this clone. The genes are TRBV5-4 and TRBJ1-4, with 8 positions matching TRBD1. There are 14 residues in the CDR3. J lost 5 bases, V lost 4 bases, and 4 bases had no gene match. CDR1 SGHNT and CDR2 YYREEE come from the germline V gene (reference sequence). In DNA form, the CDR3 reads TGTGCCAGCAGCCAAGGACAGGGAAATGAAAAACTGTTTTTT. Amino acid sequence: CASSQGQGNEKLFF.

The rearrangement joins TRBV7-8 to TRBJ1-5; 7 bases map to TRBD1. J gave up 3 bases and V 5 bases, and 19 bases lay outside the gene matches. Germline CDR1 is SGHVS and CDR2 is FQNEAQ. CDR3 length: 19 amino acids. CDR3 nucleotide sequence: TGTGCCAGCAGCCATAGCTCCCTTCGACAGGGCCAATTCAATCAGCCCCAGCATTTT. Protein: CASSHSSLRQGQFNQPQHF.

The chain employs TRBV5-1 and TRBJ2-6; 7 bases fit TRBD1. Germline V gives CDR1 SGHRS, CDR2 YFSETQ. J was trimmed by 0 bases and V by 7 bases; bases with no gene match: 4. The CDR3 runs 15 residues. The CDR3 reads CASLRDSSGANVLTF. The DNA for the CDR3 is TGCGCCAGCTTGAGGGACAGCTCTGGGGCCAACGTCCTGACTTTC. The entire variable domain, with the rest obtained from reference TRBV5-1 and TRBJ2-6, is as follows: KAGVTQTPRYLIKTRGQQVTLSCSPISGHRSVSWYQQTPGQGLQFLFEYFSETQRNKGNFPGRFSGRQFSNSRSEMNVSTLELGDSALYLCASLRDSSGANVLTFGAGSRLTVL.

The chain carries TRBV27 and TRBJ1-4; D not resolved. In germline, CDR1 is MNHEY, CDR2 SMNVEV (reference sequence). The CDR3 runs to 16 residues. V was clipped by 0 bases and J by 2 bases, with 10 bases between them. The CDR3: CASSLSKYRTNEKLFF. The DNA for the CDR3 is TGTGCCAGCAGTTTATCAAAGTATCGGACTAATGAAAAACTGTTTTTT.

This rearrangement joins TRBV2 to TRBJ2-1; 11 nucleotides align to TRBD2. Looked up from germline, CDR1 is SNHLY and CDR2 is FYNNEI. J was trimmed by 2 bases and V by 4 bases; bases with no gene match: 7. The length of the CDR3 is 17 residues. The CDR3 region is CASSVTSGADTYNEQFF. DNA for the CDR3: TGTGCCAGCAGTGTGACTAGCGGGGCCGATACCTACAATGAGCAGTTCTTC.

The chain recombines TRBV4-2 with TRBJ1-5; the D gene is possibly TRBD1 (5 bases). The ends were cut back, 7 bases at V and 3 bases at J, with 13 bases in the middle. The germline gives CDR1 LGHNA, CDR2 YNFKEQ. The CDR3 has 14 residues. The CDR3 coding sequence is TGTGCCAGCACCCCAAGGGACTACAATCAGCCCCAGCATTTT. It codes for CASTPRDYNQPQHF.

The CDR3 loop is CASSRDRQTYEQYF. In DNA, the CDR3 is TGTGCCAGCAGCAGGGATCGACAGACCTACGAGCAGTACTTC. The V call is TRBV11-1, the J call TRBJ2-7; the D gene is possibly TRBD1 (5 bases). The CDR3 is 14 amino acids. Germline V gene sequence: CDR1 SGHAT, CDR2 FQDESV (reference sequence). The V gene lost 5 bases and the J gene lost 2 bases, with 13 bases spanning the gap.

V usage is TRBV5-1 and J usage is TRBJ1-5, with D perhaps matching TRBD1 (5 bases). CDR1 SGHRS and CDR2 YFSETQ come from the germline V gene. V shed 0 bases and J shed 3 bases, with 7 bases lying between them. The CDR3 covers 14 residues. CDR3 in amino acids: CASSLGQHNQPQHF. DNA of the CDR3: TGCGCCAGCAGCTTGGGACAGCACAATCAGCCCCAGCATTTT.

DNA for the CDR3: TGTGCCATCCGACAGGGGGCAGGAGAGACCCAGTACTTC. This sequence encodes CAIRQGAGETQYF. The rearrangement links TRBV10-3 to TRBJ2-5; 10 bases line up with TRBD1. The CDR3 is made up of 13 amino acids. Germline V gene data show CDR1 as ENHRY and CDR2 as SYGVKD. Germline trimming cut 8 bases from V and 4 bases from J; bases unmatched to any gene: 4.

This clone was detected only once. This chain connects TRBV2 to TRBJ1-1; the D gene is possibly TRBD1 (6 bases). The CDR3 runs 13 residues. CDR1 and CDR2 from the germline V gene are SNHLY and FYNNEI. V was clipped by 5 bases and J by 5 bases, with 12 bases between them. CDR3 nucleotide sequence: TGTGCCAGCAGTATCGGGGGGCGAACTGAAGCTTTCTTT. This translates into CASSIGGRTEAFF.

The V call is TRBV5-1, the J call TRBJ2-5; no reliable D call. This CDR3 comprises 15 residues. Germline CDR1 SGHRS, CDR2 YFSETQ. Trimming took off 0 bases at V and 1 base at J, with 10 bases between the two ends. CDR3 residues: CASSLAGSGQETQYF. The CDR3 DNA reads as TGCGCCAGCAGCTTGGCCGGGTCGGGCCAAGAGACCCAGTACTTC. The full variable domain, its missing parts supplied by reference TRBV5-1 and TRBJ2-5, is KAGVTQTPRYLIKTRGQQVTLSCSPISGHRSVSWYQQTPGQGLQFLFEYFSETQRNKGNFPGRFSGRQFSNSRSEMNVSTLELGDSALYLCASSLAGSGQETQYFGPGTRLLVL.

The chain uses TRBV11-3 and TRBJ2-3; TRBD2 aligns across 7 bases. V gave up 4 bases and J gave up 1 base; unmatched junction bases: 8. CDR1 and CDR2 from the germline V gene are SGHNT and YENEEA. This CDR3 comprises 16 residues. Written as DNA, the CDR3 is TGTGCCAGCAGCTCCGGGCGAGCGGGGCGCACAGATACGCAGTATTTT. As protein: CASSSGRAGRTDTQYF.

With regard to this clone: One junction end does not reproduce the germline sequence, and a read error may be involved. V usage is TRBV28 and J usage is TRBJ2-7; D possibly corresponds to TRBD2 (6 bases). Germline V gene data show CDR1 as MDHEN and CDR2 as SYDVKM. This CDR3 region has 13 residues. The DNA of the CDR3 is TGTGCCAGCAGTCCCGGGACTCCCTACGCGCAGTACTTC. It is translated as CASSPGTPYAQYF.

The V call is TRBV28, the J call TRBJ1-2; D is undetermined. Germline CDR1 is MDHEN and CDR2 is SYDVKM. V dropped 3 bases and J dropped 1 base, with 9 bases sitting between them. The CDR3 length is 14 residues. The CDR3: CASSLSSDNYGYTF. CDR3 nucleotide sequence: TGTGCCAGCAGTTTGTCCAGCGATAACTATGGCTACACCTTC.

The V and J genes are TRBV28 and TRBJ2-7, with 7 nucleotides matching TRBD1. Germline values: CDR1 MDHEN, CDR2 SYDVKM. The CDR3 runs to 15 residues. Losses at the gene ends were 4 bases for V and 3 bases for J; bases not matched to a gene: 9. The CDR3 is CASSWTGTAHYEQYF. CDR3 sequence (DNA): TGTGCCAGCAGTTGGACCGGGACAGCTCACTACGAGCAGTACTTC.

The gene calls are TRBV12-3 or TRBV12-4 and TRBJ1-2; D gene uncertain. The length of the CDR3 is 12 residues. Trimming left V 5 bases short and J 6 bases short, with 10 bases between. This CDR3 is CASSETTHGYTF. As DNA, the CDR3 is TGTGCCAGCAGTGAGACCACGCATGGCTACACCTTC.

DNA of the CDR3: TGCAGCGTCGAGGGACAGGGGGTCAACGAGCAGTACTTC. It encodes CSVEGQGVNEQYF. This chain links TRBV29-1 with TRBJ2-7, with 11 bases fitting TRBD1. This CDR3 comprises 13 residues. CDR1 is SQVTM and CDR2 is ANQGSEA in the germline V gene. V was pared by 6 bases and J by 5 bases, with 6 bases of the junction left unmatched.

The chain employs TRBV4-1 and TRBJ1-5, with TRBD1 as a possible D gene (5 bases). Germline lookup yields CDR1 MGHRA and CDR2 YSYEKL. CDR3 length equals 15 residues. V was pared by 2 bases and J by 4 bases, with 12 bases between. CDR3 amino acids: CASSQPGQLNQPQHF. The CDR3, as DNA: TGCGCCAGCAGCCAACCCGGACAACTTAATCAGCCCCAGCATTTT.

V usage is TRBV7-5 and J usage is TRBJ2-6; no check of the table's D call, TRBD2, against the DNA was made. TRBV7-5 represents a pseudogene. The CDR3 runs 17 residues. The CDR3 bases are TGTGCCAGAAGCTTAGGTTGCGGTCGCTCTGGGGCCAACGTCCTGACTTTC. Its protein is CARSLGCGRSGANVLTF.

This clone was found a few times. V gene TRBV18 combines with J gene TRBJ2-7; 9 bases match TRBD1. V was clipped by 0 bases and J by 2 bases; unmatched bases: 5. CDR1 is KGHSH, CDR2 LQKENI, per germline. There are 16 residues in the CDR3. The DNA of the CDR3 is TGTGCCAGCTCACCACCGAAGGGACAGGGCCCCTACGAGCAGTACTTC. Protein product: CASSPPKGQGPYEQYF.

The CDR3 spells CAWSVLGYEQYF. The CDR3 coding sequence is TGTGCCTGGAGTGTACTGGGCTACGAGCAGTACTTC. The chain couples TRBV30 to TRBJ2-7; D unclear. The CDR3 contains 12 residues. The V gene's germline CDR1 is GTSNPN and CDR2 SVGIG (reference sequence). The V end lost 0 bases, the J end lost 3 bases, and 6 bases lay between the germline ends.

This clone was seen only a few times. The V call is TRBV3-1 (or the pseudogene TRBV3-2), the J call TRBJ1-2, with D uncertain. The CDR3 runs 15 residues. CDR1 and CDR2 from the germline V gene are LGHDT and YNNKEL (reference sequence). V lost 6 bases and J 2 bases, leaving 16 bases between the germline ends. CDR3 DNA sequence: TGTGCCAGCAGACTCTCGAGGACGGAGAACTATGGCTACACCTTC. It translates to CASRLSRTENYGYTF.